This passage covers 29 T cell receptor beta chains from one sample sequenced in a study of radiation and T cells in renal cell carcinoma. TCRdb's table, derived via immunoSEQ multiplex PCR, lists solely in-frame clones and lacks some. The sample yields around 15,000 clones, roughly 57% seen once. The treatment: treatment-naive control, cytoreductive nephrectomy. The material was tumor tissue, obtained from a patient whose treatment was nephrectomy without radiotherapy. All receptors derive from a man aged 40-55 years with renal cell carcinoma.

The CDR3 region is CASSQSQGVHEQYF. The CDR3 nucleotides are TGCGCCAGCAGCCAATCACAGGGGGTCCACGAGCAGTACTTC. The chain couples TRBV4-1 to TRBJ2-7, with TRBD1 matching 8 bases. CDR3 size: 14 residues. The germline gives CDR1 MGHRA, CDR2 YSYEKL. V lost 2 bases and J lost 5; bases outside the gene matches: 5.

Only a few counts were recorded for this clone. The chain is built from TRBV10-3 and TRBJ2-3, with 8 bases aligning to TRBD2. The CDR3 covers 15 residues. CDR1 is ENHRY, CDR2 SYGVKD, per germline. With V trimmed by 2 bases and J by 2 bases, 3 bases remained unmatched. The CDR3 here is CAISEGGGHTDTQYF. CDR3 nucleotides: TGTGCCATCAGTGAGGGCGGGGGGCACACAGATACGCAGTATTTT.

The chain joins TRBV7-2 to TRBJ2-1; D remains ambiguous. CDR1 and CDR2 (germline): SGHTA, FQGNSA. The CDR3 is 13 amino acids. Trimming shortened V by 3 bases and J by 6 bases, and 9 bases separated the two germline ends. For the CDR3, the DNA is TGTGCCAGCAGCTTCCGTCGAGGCAATGAGCAGTTCTTC. Translated: CASSFRRGNEQFF.

The chain has TRBV2 and TRBJ2-1, with 9 positions matching TRBD2. Germline CDR1 and CDR2: SNHLY and FYNNEI. The CDR3 contains 15 residues. Unmatched junction bases numbered 12, after V lost 5 bases and J lost 10 bases. The CDR3 coding sequence is TGTGCCAGCAGTCCCGAGCGGGGGGCTACTGGGGAGCAGTTCTTC. Translated: CASSPERGATGEQFF. Filled out from reference TRBV2 and TRBJ2-1, the complete variable domain reads EPEVTQTPSHQVTQMGQEVILRCVPISNHLYFYWYRQILGQKVEFLVSFYNNEISEKSEIFDDQFSVERPDGSNFTLKIRSTKLEDSAMYFCASSPERGATGEQFFGPGTRLTVL.

The rearrangement joins TRBV27 to TRBJ1-2; D gene ambiguous. The germline gives CDR1 MNHEY, CDR2 SMNVEV (reference sequence). This CDR3 has 14 residues. Trimming removed 4 bases from V and 6 bases from J, with 15 bases in between. DNA of the CDR3: TGTGCCAGCAGTTCAACGACAAATTTGGATGGCTACACCTTC. Protein product: CASSSTTNLDGYTF.

This clone was recorded once. The chain combines TRBV11-1 with TRBJ2-7; perhaps TRBD2 as D (6 bases). Germline-derived CDR1 and CDR2 are SGHAT and FQDESV (reference sequence). V gave up 6 bases and J gave up 2 bases, with 14 bases separating them. The CDR3 length is 14 residues. The CDR3 loop reads CASRPGGLTYEQYF. The CDR3, as DNA: TGTGCCAGCAGGCCCGGGGGACTCACCTACGAGCAGTACTTC. Combining the CDR3 with reference TRBV11-1 and TRBJ2-7 gives the whole variable domain EAEVAQSPRYKITEKSQAVAFWCDPISGHATLYWYRQILGQGPELLVQFQDESVVDDSQLPKDRFSAERLKGVDSTLKIQPAELGDSAMYLCASRPGGLTYEQYFGPGTRLTVT.

A few counts support this clone. CDR3 residues: CASSGLGELSGNTIYF. The CDR3 DNA is TGTGCCAGCAGCGGACTGGGCGAACTCTCTGGAAACACCATATATTTT. The J gene is TRBJ1-3, the V gene TRBV9, with no clear D. Trimming removed 3 bases at V and 0 bases at J, with 13 bases between. Germline CDR1 reads SGDLS; CDR2 reads YYNGEE. This CDR3 region has 16 residues. The full variable domain, its missing parts supplied by reference TRBV9 and TRBJ1-3, is DSGVTQTPKHLITATGQRVTLRCSPRSGDLSVYWYQQSLDQGLQFLIQYYNGEERAKGNILERFSAQQFPDLHSELNLSSLELGDSALYFCASSGLGELSGNTIYFGEGSWLTVV.

The rearrangement uses TRBV28 and TRBJ2-2; D gene ambiguous. Trimming pared 3 bases from V and 4 bases from J, leaving 6 bases between. The CDR3 has 13 amino acids. Germline assignment: CDR1 MDHEN and CDR2 SYDVKM. As DNA, the CDR3 is TGTGCCAGCAGTTTGCCCGGCACCGGGGAGCTGTTTTTT. Translated, it gives CASSLPGTGELFF. The full variable domain, completed using reference TRBV28 and TRBJ2-2, is DVKVTQSSRYLVKRTGEKVFLECVQDMDHENMFWYRQDPGLGLRLIYFSYDVKMKEKGDIPEGYSVSREKKERFSLILESASTNQTSMYLCASSLPGTGELFFGEGSRLTVL.

The chain joins TRBV4-1 to TRBJ1-2; unclear D gene. The CDR3 is 17 residues long. Trimming shortened V by 1 base and J by 8 bases, and 23 bases separated the two germline ends. Germline-derived CDR1 and CDR2 are MGHRA and YSYEKL. DNA of the CDR3: TGCGCCAGCAGCCAAGTGGAATTGGCCTCTTTCACTGGGGGCTACACCTTC. Protein: CASSQVELASFTGGYTF.

J is TRBJ1-2 and V is TRBV9, with D tentatively TRBD1 (6 bases). This CDR3 has 14 residues. With 6 bases removed from V and 0 bases from J, the gap between germline ends came to 12 bases. Germline CDR1 reads SGDLS; CDR2 reads YYNGEE. The chain's CDR3 is CASNRDTANYGYTF. CDR3 bases: TGTGCCAGCAACCGGGACACAGCTAACTATGGCTACACCTTC. Filled out from reference TRBV9 and TRBJ1-2, the complete variable domain reads DSGVTQTPKHLITATGQRVTLRCSPRSGDLSVYWYQQSLDQGLQFLIQYYNGEERAKGNILERFSAQQFPDLHSELNLSSLELGDSALYFCASNRDTANYGYTFGSGTRLTVV.

In its sample, this clone is medium-sized (0.01 to 0.1%). The gene calls are TRBV4-1 and TRBJ1-6; D is perhaps TRBD1 (6 bases). Germline V gene sequence: CDR1 MGHRA, CDR2 YSYEKL. The CDR3 consists of 17 residues. V lost 1 base and J 10 bases, leaving 20 bases between the germline ends. The CDR3, as DNA: TGCGCCAGCAGCCAAGGGGACCGTGTACAGGGCAGCTCACCCCTCCACTTT. This sequence encodes CASSQGDRVQGSSPLHF.

This clone showed up just a few times. The gene calls are TRBV27 and TRBJ1-2, with 8 nucleotides matching TRBD1. The junction had 11 bases not matched to a gene; V was cut back by 7 bases and J by 4 bases. Germline assignment: CDR1 MNHEY and CDR2 SMNVEV (reference sequence). The CDR3 contains 15 residues. The CDR3 DNA reads as TGTGCCAGCACATCGATGGACAGGGCGTTCTATGGCTACACCTTC. This sequence encodes CASTSMDRAFYGYTF.

This clone appeared a few times. The V gene is TRBV19, the J gene TRBJ2-7; D is tentatively TRBD1 or TRBD2 (5 bases each). The CDR3 is made up of 15 amino acids. Looked up from germline, CDR1 is LNHDA and CDR2 is SQIVND (reference sequence). The germline V and J ends were trimmed by 4 bases and 0 bases, with 13 bases remaining between them. In nucleotides, the CDR3 is TGTGCCAGTAGTAGGCCCGGGACCAGCTCCTACGAGCAGTACTTC. Protein: CASSRPGTSSYEQYF.

The V and J genes are TRBV5-4 and TRBJ2-2; the match to TRBD2 covers 10 bases. The CDR3 is 16 amino acids. Trimming removed 2 bases from V and 3 bases from J; junction bases left unmatched: 4. Germline V gene lookup returns CDR1 SGHNT and CDR2 YYREEE (reference sequence). CDR3 sequence: CASSFSSGGDTGELFF. CDR3 nucleotides: TGTGCCAGCAGCTTCTCTAGCGGGGGAGACACCGGGGAGCTGTTTTTT.

This clone turned up a few times. CDR3 DNA sequence: TGTGCCAGCAGCGGACAGAGGGGGTACGAGCAGTACTTC. Translation gives CASSGQRGYEQYF. The genes are TRBV9 and TRBJ2-7, with D perhaps TRBD1 (6 bases). This CDR3 region has 13 residues. Germline CDR1 SGDLS, CDR2 YYNGEE. Trimming removed 3 bases from V and 4 bases from J, with 11 bases in between.

This chain connects TRBV19 to TRBJ1-1; D is ambiguous. The CDR3 is 16 amino acids. The germline V gene encodes CDR1 LNHDA and CDR2 SQIVND (reference sequence). The germline V and J ends were trimmed by 4 bases and 4 bases, with 19 bases remaining between them. In DNA, the CDR3 is TGTGCCAGTAGTACACCCCGATCCCCTGAGGGCACTGAAGCTTTCTTT. Its translation: CASSTPRSPEGTEAFF. Full variable domain (remainder filled in from reference TRBV19 and TRBJ1-1): DGGITQSPKYLFRKEGQNVTLSCEQNLNHDAMYWYRQDPGQGLRLIYYSQIVNDFQKGDIAEGYSVSREKKESFPLTVTSAQKNPTAFYLCASSTPRSPEGTEAFFGQGTRLTVV.

This chain connects TRBV27 to TRBJ2-2; D unclear. The V gene's germline CDR1 is MNHEY and CDR2 SMNVEV (reference sequence). The ends were cut back, 4 bases at V and 6 bases at J, with 9 bases in the middle. This CDR3 region has 13 residues. CDR3 sequence: CASSSSASGELFF. CDR3 coding DNA: TGTGCCAGCAGTTCATCGGCGTCCGGGGAGCTGTTTTTT.

This clone was detected a few times. This rearrangement joins TRBV6-6 to TRBJ2-7; D could derive from TRBD1 or TRBD2 (5 bases each). CDR1 and CDR2 (germline): MNHNY, SVGAGI (reference sequence). V lost 7 bases, J lost 5 bases, and 21 bases lay in between. The CDR3 length is 15 residues. CDR3 in amino acids: CASIQSPRDPNEQYF. The DNA for the CDR3 is TGTGCCAGCATTCAATCCCCCCGGGACCCTAACGAGCAGTACTTC.

This clone was recorded only once. V usage is TRBV27 and J usage is TRBJ1-2; the D gene is possibly TRBD1 (5 bases). CDR3 size: 14 residues. Trimming cost V 0 bases and J 5 bases, with 10 bases left between them. CDR1 is MNHEY, CDR2 SMNVEV, per germline (reference sequence). Written as DNA, the CDR3 is TGTGCCAGCAGTTTATCCTGGGGCGGTTATGGCTACACCTTC. Translating gives CASSLSWGGYGYTF.

This chain joins TRBV21-1 and TRBJ2-1. TRBV21-1 is a known pseudogene. The CDR3 loop spans 14 amino acids. This chain's CDR3 is CASSKEVDGNEQFF. DNA of the CDR3: TGTGCCAGCAGCAAAGAGGTGGACGGGAATGAGCAGTTCTTC.

The chain links TRBV6-5 to TRBJ2-1; 9 bases are a match to TRBD2. This CDR3 comprises 15 residues. Germline CDR1 is MNHEY and CDR2 is SVGAGI. Trimming cost V 7 bases and J 7 bases; bases outside gene matches: 11. The CDR3 nucleotides are TGTGCCAGCACCCAAGGGGCGGGGGGGCGGAATGAGCAGTTCTTC. This codes for CASTQGAGGRNEQFF.

The chain's CDR3 is CASSSPGTGRNYGYTF. For the CDR3, the DNA is TGTGCCAGCAGTTCCCCCGGGACAGGGCGAAACTATGGCTACACCTTC. The rearrangement joins TRBV28 to TRBJ1-2, with 9 bases identical to TRBD1. Germline lookup yields CDR1 MDHEN and CDR2 SYDVKM. V lost 4 bases to trimming and J lost 2 bases; unmatched junction nucleotides: 8. CDR3 length: 16 residues.

This clone was seen only a few times. The chain joins TRBV5-4 to TRBJ1-2, with TRBD1 matching over 7 bases. Per the germline V gene, CDR1 is SGHNT and CDR2 is YYREEE (reference sequence). The CDR3 contains 15 residues. With 2 bases clipped from V and 8 bases from J, the junction kept 12 bases outside the gene matches. Written as DNA, the CDR3 is TGTGCCAGCAGCTTCCTAGACAGGGATCTTGGAGGCTACACCTTC. Encoded protein: CASSFLDRDLGGYTF.

The V and J genes are TRBV2 and TRBJ1-2, with 7 nucleotides matching TRBD1. Germline values: CDR1 SNHLY, CDR2 FYNNEI. The V gene end was trimmed by 6 bases and the J gene end by 4 bases; junction bases not matched to a gene: 5. The CDR3 is 13 residues long. The DNA for the CDR3 is TGTGCCAGCAGGGGCAGGGGGACCTATGGCTACACCTTC. Its protein is CASRGRGTYGYTF.

The CDR3 protein is CASNRAGSVNSPLHF. For the CDR3, the DNA is TGTGCCAGCAACAGGGCGGGGTCGGTTAATTCACCCCTCCACTTT. This chain connects TRBV27 to TRBJ1-6; D may be TRBD1 (6 bases). V lost 7 bases and J lost 6, with 16 bases in between. Germline values: CDR1 MNHEY, CDR2 SMNVEV (reference sequence). The CDR3 runs to 15 residues.

The chain links TRBV25-1 to TRBJ1-3; D gene uncertain. The CDR3 is made up of 14 amino acids. Germline CDR1 is MGHDK and CDR2 is SYGVNS. V was trimmed by 0 bases and J by 0 bases, leaving 3 bases between them. CDR3 nucleotides: TGTGCCAGCAGTGAATATGGCTCTGGAAACACCATATATTTT. Residues: CASSEYGSGNTIYF.

This clone was counted a single time. V gene TRBV7-9 combines with J gene TRBJ1-1, with TRBD1 matching over 7 bases. V was clipped by 5 bases and J by 1 base; unmatched bases: 10. Germline CDR1 SEHNR, CDR2 FQNEAQ (reference sequence). The CDR3 has 16 residues. CDR3 region: CASSLGDRAGNTEAFF. The DNA of the CDR3 is TGTGCCAGCAGCCTCGGAGACAGGGCGGGGAACACTGAAGCTTTCTTT.

The rearrangement uses TRBV1 and TRBJ1-4; the table names TRBD1, a call not compared with the DNA. TRBV1 is recorded as a pseudogene. The CDR3 has 17 residues. The CDR3 protein is CTSSQPVLTGSTGKLFF. The CDR3 nucleotides read TGCACCAGCAGCCAACCCGTTTTGACAGGATCTACAGGAAAACTGTTTTTT.

The chain's CDR3 is CASSEWGIRSYEQYF. The DNA for the CDR3 is TGTGCCAGCAGTGAATGGGGCATTCGCTCCTACGAGCAGTACTTC. The chain is built from TRBV6-1 and TRBJ2-7, with D maybe TRBD1 (5 bases). CDR3 length: 15 amino acids. Germline CDR1 and CDR2: MNHNS and SASEGT. Trimming took off 2 bases at V and 0 bases at J, with 11 bases between the two ends.